This passage covers 10 T cell receptor beta chains from one sample sequenced in a study of cytomegalovirus exposure and HLA in healthy donors (dated by TCRdb to about 2017). The library came from the immunoSEQ multiplex PCR assay. A mixture of 60 forward primers for TCR Vbeta segments and 13 reverse primers for TCR Jbeta segments was used in the multiplex PCR. TCRdb re-hosts the immuneACCESS table, in-frame sequences only. Its copies lack some clones; in the studies checked, an unresolved V gene accounts for under half of them, and the cause for the rest is not known. The sample yields roughly 140,000 clones; 75% to 85% were counted once. The leading ten clones occupy about 2.2% of the sample. Material for sequencing was PBMCs. Source of these receptors: a young woman in good health and CMV-seropositive.

The chain couples TRBV7-9 to TRBJ2-2, with a tentative D call TRBD2 (6 bases). In germline, CDR1 is SEHNR, CDR2 FQNEAQ (reference sequence). The CDR3 length is 17 residues. V lost 5 bases, J lost 3 bases, and 19 bases lay in between. The CDR3 region has the DNA TGTGCCAGCAGCGCATCCGGGGGAAGAGGGCACACCGGGGAGCTGTTTTTT. Amino acids: CASSASGGRGHTGELFF.

The chain uses TRBV7-2 and TRBJ2-5; 13 positions agree with TRBD2. Germline V CDR1 and CDR2: SGHTA, FQGNSA. With 4 bases clipped from V and 2 bases from J, the junction kept 1 base outside the gene matches. CDR3 size: 15 residues. CDR3 sequence: CASSSGLAGQETQYF. CDR3 DNA: TGTGCCAGCAGCTCGGGACTAGCGGGACAAGAGACCCAGTACTTC.

There are a few counts of this clone. J is TRBJ2-3 and V is TRBV19; D possibly corresponds to TRBD1 (6 bases). Germline CDR1 and CDR2: LNHDA and SQIVND (reference sequence). V lost 6 bases to trimming and J lost 2 bases, with 15 bases between them. This CDR3 contains 15 residues. In nucleotides, the CDR3 is TGTGCCAGTAGGAGACAACAGGGTCCCACAGATACGCAGTATTTT. Its protein product is CASRRQQGPTDTQYF.

This clone was seen just once. CDR3 amino acids: CASSVTSGGSYEQYF. The CDR3 DNA is TGTGCCAGCAGCGTGACTAGCGGGGGTTCTTACGAGCAGTACTTC. V gene TRBV7-8 combines with J gene TRBJ2-7, with TRBD2 matching over 12 bases. Germline trimming cut 5 bases from V and 4 bases from J; bases unmatched to any gene: 6. Germline V CDR1 and CDR2: SGHVS, FQNEAQ. CDR3 length equals 15 residues.

The chain uses TRBV5-4 and TRBJ2-7; TRBD1 matches at 11 bases. The CDR3 is 14 residues long. CDR1 is SGHNT and CDR2 is YYREEE in the germline V gene (reference sequence). V shed 4 bases and J 4 bases; nucleotides not matched to a gene: 4. The DNA for the CDR3 is TGTGCCAGCAGCCGGGGACAGGGGGTTTACGAGCAGTACTTC. This encodes CASSRGQGVYEQYF. The full variable domain, rest sourced from reference TRBV5-4 and TRBJ2-7, is ETGVTQSPTHLIKTRGQQVTLRCSSQSGHNTVSWYQQALGQGPQFIFQYYREEENGRGNFPPRFSGLQFPNYSSELNVNALELDDSALYLCASSRGQGVYEQYFGPGTRLTVT.

This clone was observed a handful of times. CDR3 protein: CASSLDTRGAQETQYF. CDR3 bases: TGTGCCAGTAGTCTCGATACCCGGGGGGCCCAAGAGACCCAGTACTTC. The chain recombines TRBV19 with TRBJ2-5; possible D gene TRBD2, 7 bases. V was cut by 5 bases and J by 1 base, with 17 bases left in between. The CDR3 covers 16 residues. Germline V CDR1 and CDR2: LNHDA, SQIVND (reference sequence).

The CDR3 spells CASSRPPPTAENTEAFF. The CDR3 region has the DNA TGTGCCAGCTCACGGCCTCCACCGACCGCGGAGAACACTGAAGCTTTCTTT. The chain is built from TRBV18 and TRBJ1-1; D call uncertain. V dropped 4 bases and J dropped 1 base, with 19 bases sitting between them. There are 17 residues in the CDR3. Germline V CDR1 and CDR2: KGHSH, LQKENI.

This sequence joins TRBV18 and TRBJ1-1, with 7 bases aligning to TRBD1. CDR1 and CDR2 (germline): KGHSH, LQKENI. V shed 1 base and J 11 bases; nucleotides not matched to a gene: 13. The CDR3 runs 15 residues. This CDR3 reads CASSPLEAGGGLAFF. The CDR3 nucleotides are TGTGCCAGCTCACCACTGGAGGCAGGGGGAGGATTGGCTTTCTTT. Together with reference TRBV18 and TRBJ1-1, the CDR3 gives the full variable domain: NAGVMQNPRHLVRRRGQEARLRCSPMKGHSHVYWYRQLPEEGLKFMVYLQKENIIDESGMPKERFSAEFPKEGPSILRIQQVVRGDSAAYFCASSPLEAGGGLAFFGQGTRLTVV.

The chain is built from TRBV9 and TRBJ2-2; D remains ambiguous. Trimming removed 3 bases at V and 10 bases at J, with 13 bases between. This CDR3 has 13 amino acids. CDR1 SGDLS and CDR2 YYNGEE come from the germline V gene. CDR3 residues: CASSGDIVEELFF. The CDR3 nucleotides are TGTGCCAGCAGCGGTGATATAGTTGAGGAGCTGTTTTTT.

The CDR3 sequence is CASSLLGTSNTGELFF. In DNA, the CDR3 is TGCGCCAGCAGCTTACTCGGGACAAGCAACACCGGGGAGCTGTTTTTT. The chain links TRBV5-1 to TRBJ2-2; perhaps TRBD1 as D (6 bases). Germline V gives CDR1 SGHRS, CDR2 YFSETQ. The CDR3 runs to 16 residues. The V end lost 2 bases, the J end lost 2 bases, and 13 bases lay between the germline ends.